The entry below describes one T cell receptor beta chain. Its antigen is still unknown. This record belongs to a study of T cell responses to AZD1222 COVID-19 vaccine. The length of the CDR3 is 12 residues. The ends were cut back, 2 bases at V and 4 bases at J, with 8 bases in the middle. Germline CDR1 and CDR2: GTSNPN and SVGIG (reference sequence). Study findings and constraints: At study baseline, merely six AZD1222 recipients were seropositive. Spike-specific TCR breadth and depth grew following two AZD1222 doses. Unmutated variant regions reportedly attract nearly half of all spike-specific TCRs. Repertoires in all cases were sampled only once the peak T cell response had passed.

Libraries were prepared by immunoSEQ multiplex PCR; TCRdb keeps only in-frame clonotypes and omits some of them. The sample consists of more than 85,000 clones, about 90% of them appearing once. The chain links TRBV30 to TRBJ1-2; possible D gene TRBD1, 6 bases. The receptor comes from an adult in good health. Here the sequenced sample was peripheral blood, taken on day 0 of AZD1222 vaccination. CDR3 DNA: TGTGCCTGGAGTCGGACAGTCTATGGCTACACCTTC. Residues: CAWSRTVYGYTF. The full variable domain, in which reference TRBV30 and TRBJ1-2 provide the parts outside the CDR3, is SQTIHQWPATLVQPVGSPLSLECTVEGTSNPNLYWYRQAAGRGLQLLFYSVGIGQISSEVPQNLSASRPQDRQFILSSKKLLLSDSGFYLCAWSRTVYGYTFGSGTRLTVV.